This T cell receptor beta chain was observed in a study of blood T cell repertoires in COVID-19. V was clipped by 3 bases and J by 1 base, with 15 bases between them. The CDR3 sequence is 16 residues long. CDR1 and CDR2 from the germline V gene are LGHNA and YSLEER. The table came from immunoSEQ multiplex PCR; TCRdb's copy has only in-frame clones and leaves some out. The table shows about 320,000 clones, with about four fifths occurring only once. The chain uses TRBV4-3 and TRBJ1-1, with D perhaps TRBD1 (5 bases). The receptor was isolated from a woman aged 50 to 65 with acute or convalescent COVID-19. Sequenced material: peripheral blood. The CDR3 loop is CASSQGGGIPNTEAFF. CDR3 DNA: TGCGCCAGCAGCCAGGGGGGTGGGATACCGAACACTGAAGCTTTCTTT.